The 4 T cell receptor beta chains below were found in one sample sequenced in a study of control samples from healthy donors and cancer patients (dated by TCRdb to the early 2020s). The library came from the immunoSEQ multiplex PCR assay. What TCRdb holds here is the immuneACCESS table cut down to in-frame rearrangements. Part of the clones is not present; checked against another copy, under half of the missing clones reflect an unresolved V gene, and the others are unexplained. Present in this sample are around 28,000 clones, approximately 90% of which were seen just once. The biggest ten clones account for around an eighth of the sample. The sample comprised PBMCs. The source is a man aged 50 or older with lung cancer.

V and J are TRBV6-1 and TRBJ1-2; 7 bases match TRBD1. Germline CDR1 reads MNHNS; CDR2 reads SASEGT. There are 15 residues in the CDR3. With V trimmed by 1 base and J by 0 bases, 2 bases remained unmatched. The CDR3: CASSEEDRANYGYTF. The CDR3 region has the DNA TGTGCCAGCAGTGAAGAAGACAGGGCTAACTATGGCTACACCTTC.

The rearrangement links TRBV7-9 to TRBJ2-2; 8 nucleotides align to TRBD2. In germline, CDR1 is SEHNR, CDR2 FQNEAQ (reference sequence). With 4 bases clipped from V and 1 base from J, the junction kept 8 bases outside the gene matches. There are 17 residues in the CDR3. The CDR3 loop is CASSCWAGGLNTGELFF. CDR3 DNA: TGTGCCAGCAGCTGCTGGGCGGGGGGCCTGAACACCGGGGAGCTGTTTTTT. Full variable domain (missing parts from reference TRBV7-9 and TRBJ2-2): DTGVSQNPRHKITKRGQNVTFRCDPISEHNRLYWYRQTLGQGPEFLTYFQNEAQLEKSRLLSDRFSAERPKGSFSTLEIQRTEQGDSAMYLCASSCWAGGLNTGELFFGEGSRLTVL.

The rearrangement joins TRBV27 to TRBJ1-2; TRBD1 matches 9 bases. CDR3 size: 13 residues. Germline V gene sequence: CDR1 MNHEY, CDR2 SMNVEV (reference sequence). The V segment lost 3 bases and the J segment 7 bases; nucleotides outside the gene matches: 3. CDR3 sequence: CASSLGQGVGYTF. The CDR3 DNA sequence: TGTGCCAGCAGTTTGGGACAGGGTGTTGGCTACACCTTC.

This sequence joins TRBV9 and TRBJ1-1; D perhaps matches TRBD1 (6 bases). The V and J ends lost 0 bases and 5 bases respectively, with 14 bases between them. Germline CDR1 and CDR2: SGDLS and YYNGEE. The CDR3 sequence is 15 residues long. This chain's CDR3 is CASSVGGGPKTEAFF. For the CDR3, the DNA is TGTGCCAGCAGCGTAGGAGGGGGTCCGAAAACTGAAGCTTTCTTT.